This T cell receptor beta chain was recovered during a study of metastatic and nonmetastatic thyroid tumors. Across the study: For malignant and benign thyroid patients, tumor or nodule tissue and blood were the sources whose repertoires were compared. Study-level points and caveats: Compared with benign nodules, malignant thyroid tumors were reported to have significantly higher TCR beta diversity in both blood and tumor.

All patients were treatment-naive before thyroid surgery. This clone was recorded a few times. The antigen remains undetermined. The V and J ends lost 7 bases and 5 bases respectively, with 15 bases between them. Germline assignment: CDR1 SGHTA and CDR2 FQGNSA. This CDR3 has 13 amino acids. In the source study's methods: A papillary thyroid cancer distant-metastasis classifier was built from CDR3 differences across clinicopathological groups. TCRdb re-called the PCR reads through MiXCR. The V and J calls here are based on TCRdb, not the publication. The sample records about 93,000 clones, roughly 8.6% being singletons.

This rearrangement joins TRBV7-2 to TRBJ2-7; no clear D. What was sequenced was blood. The sequence came from a female donor with papillary thyroid cancer or a benign thyroid nodule (not recorded which). Some clones in this sample may be carry-over from other donors' samples. DNA of the CDR3: TGTGCCAGCATCCGAATCGGAAGCCACGAGCAGTACTTC. Its protein is CASIRIGSHEQYF.